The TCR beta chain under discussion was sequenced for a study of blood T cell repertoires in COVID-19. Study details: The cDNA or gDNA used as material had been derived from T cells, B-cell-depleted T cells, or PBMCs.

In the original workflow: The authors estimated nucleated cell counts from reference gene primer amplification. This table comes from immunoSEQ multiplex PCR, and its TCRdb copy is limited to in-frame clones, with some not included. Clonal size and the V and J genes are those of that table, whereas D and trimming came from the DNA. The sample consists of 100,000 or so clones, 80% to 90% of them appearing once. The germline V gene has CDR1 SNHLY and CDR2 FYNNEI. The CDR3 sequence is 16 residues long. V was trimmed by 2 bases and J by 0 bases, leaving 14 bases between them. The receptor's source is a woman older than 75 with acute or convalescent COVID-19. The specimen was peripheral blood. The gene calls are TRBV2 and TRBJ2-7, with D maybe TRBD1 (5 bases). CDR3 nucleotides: TGTGCCAGCAGTGAATTAAGGCAGGGCCACTCCTACGAGCAGTACTTC. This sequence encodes CASSELRQGHSYEQYF.